The following is a TCR beta chain sequence with its context. The sample is drawn from a study of response to subunit inactivated influenza vaccine. TCRdb reanalysed the RT-PCR reads using MiXCR and keeps one entry per CDR3 protein. The table includes 500,000 to 600,000 distinct CDR3 sequences, about 11% detected once. The CDR3 covers 13 residues. V dropped 3 bases and J dropped 6 bases, with 12 bases sitting between them. CDR1 and CDR2 from the germline V gene are LGHDT and YNNKEL (reference sequence). These data also formed part of another study, on T cells expressing NK-cell markers. This second study says: TCR beta libraries carry UMIs added by 5'RACE template switching. Sorted T-cell subsets CD3+CD56+NKG2C+, CD3+CD56+NKG2C- and CD3+CD56-NKG2C+ were TCR beta-sequenced. Where several donors were concerned, these clonotypes also led the CD3+CD56-NKG2C+ fraction.

This specimen consisted of PBMCs from blood, obtained on the day of vaccination. The gene calls are TRBV3-1 and TRBJ2-7; D perhaps matches TRBD2 (5 bases). The clonotype originates from a man between 50 and 59 years old who received an inactivated influenza vaccine. The CDR3 DNA sequence: TGTGCCAGCAGCCAGCCCGCAGGAGGCGAGCAGTACTTC. Its protein is CASSQPAGGEQYF.